This entry lists 5 T cell receptor beta chains sequenced from one sample in a study of T cell repertoires in ileal Crohn's disease. The protocol was immunoSEQ multiplex PCR, while the TCRdb copy is restricted to in-frame clones and leaves out a portion. The data contain more than 11,000 clones, less than 80% of them singletons. Time point of the sample: inflamed ileum from the surgical specimen. The sequencing sample was made of ileal tissue. All receptors derive from an adult with Crohn's disease.

The chain has TRBV30 and TRBJ1-6, with a tentative D call TRBD1 (6 bases). The CDR3 has 14 residues. The V end lost 1 base, the J end lost 5 bases, and 9 bases lay between the germline ends. Germline CDR1 reads GTSNPN; CDR2 reads SVGIG (reference sequence). CDR3 DNA: TGTGCCTGGAGTGGGGACATGAATAATTCACCCCTCCACTTT. This translates into CAWSGDMNNSPLHF.

The chain is built from TRBV5-4 and TRBJ2-1; TRBD2 is a possible D gene (6 bases). The CDR3 covers 14 residues. V was trimmed by 0 bases and J by 7 bases, leaving 11 bases between them. Germline V gene data show CDR1 as SGHNT and CDR2 as YYREEE (reference sequence). CDR3 sequence (DNA): TGTGCCAGCAGCTTGGGCGGGGTGAGTAATGAGCAGTTCTTC. Translated, it gives CASSLGGVSNEQFF.

The chain combines TRBV6-1 with TRBJ1-1, with 8 nucleotides matching TRBD1. Trimming removed 6 bases from V and 5 bases from J; junction bases left unmatched: 8. This CDR3 is 14 amino acids long. The V gene's germline CDR1 is MNHNS and CDR2 SASEGT. CDR3 loop: CASSATGERTEAFF. The CDR3 DNA sequence: TGTGCCAGCAGCGCGACAGGGGAAAGGACTGAAGCTTTCTTT.

V usage is TRBV12-5 and J usage is TRBJ1-2, with D possibly being TRBD1 (6 bases). Germline V gene data show CDR1 as LGHNT and CDR2 as FRNRAP. V gave up 3 bases and J gave up 2 bases, with 13 bases separating them. There are 15 residues in the CDR3. The DNA of the CDR3 is TGTGCTAGTGGTTTATCACAGGGTACCAACTATGGCTACACCTTC. It translates to CASGLSQGTNYGYTF.

This clone has only one observation. An end of the junction does not agree with germline; a read error may underlie this. V and J are TRBV6-6 and TRBJ1-3; the match to TRBD1 covers 8 bases. The CDR3 loop spans 15 amino acids. The germline gives CDR1 MNHNY, CDR2 SVGAGI (reference sequence). CDR3 residues: CASTYRDRGGNTIYF. CDR3 nucleotides: TGTGCCAGCACTTACAGAGACAGGGGAGGAAACACCATATATTTT.